A selection of T cell receptor beta chains follows, all from one sample in a study of CD8 T cells in ankylosing spondylitis. One entry per CDR3 protein results from TCRdb running MiXCR on the 5' RACE reads. The sample lists 200,000 to 250,000 distinct CDR3 sequences, roughly 10% occurring once. The sequencing sample was made of blood, either unsorted or a sorted T cell fraction (not recorded which). These receptors originate from a male donor with ankylosing spondylitis or in good health (not recorded which). The CDR3 runs from the conserved cysteine through the conserved F or W. Fields, in order: J gene, V gene, D gene, clone size, CDR3 DNA, CDR3 protein. The D gene is left open where the match is weak. Some rows mark clone size as missing; the rest say once, few, many or name a class of expanded clone.

TRBJ2-5,TRBV11-1,TRBD2,many,TGTGCCAGCAGCTCCTTGGGGACTAGCGGGGGTTATATCGAGACCCAGTACTTC,CASSSLGTSGGYIETQYF
TRBJ1-1,TRBV7-2,TRBD1,many,TGTGCCAGCAGCATAACCACAGGGGCAACTGAAGCTTTCTTT,CASSITTGATEAFF
TRBJ2-7,TRBV6-1,-,many,TGTGCCAGCTCCGGCGGGACCAACTACGAGCAGTACTTC,CASSGGTNYEQYF
TRBJ2-7,TRBV20-1,-,many,TGCAGTGCTATCCAACTCGGATGGTACGAGCAGTACTTC,CSAIQLGWYEQYF
TRBJ2-1,TRBV5-1,-,many,TGCGCCAGCAGCTTGGCCGCTCCGCGCAATGAGCAGTTCTTC,CASSLAAPRNEQFF
TRBJ1-1,TRBV6-1,TRBD1,few,TGTGCCAGCAGTCCCGGGACAGGGTGGAACACTGAAGCTTTCTTT,CASSPGTGWNTEAFF
TRBJ2-7,TRBV5-1,TRBD2,many,TGCGCCAGCAGTTCCCTCGGGACTAGCGGGAGGAGCTCCTACGAGCAGTACTTC,CASSSLGTSGRSSYEQYF
TRBJ2-3,TRBV18,-,-,TGTGCCAGCTCACCATCGTTGGCGGCCACAGATACGCAGTATTTT,CASSPSLAATDTQYF
TRBJ2-5,TRBV4-1,TRBD2,-,TGCGCCAGCAGCCAAGAGCACAGCGGGGGCTGGGAGACCCAGTACTTC,CASSQEHSGGWETQYF
TRBJ2-2,TRBV20-1,-,many,TGCAGTGCTAGACGACCCCCTCGTGGACTATACACGAACACCGGGGAGCTGTTTTTT,CSARRPPRGLYTNTGELFF
TRBJ2-7,TRBV15,-,few,TGTGCCACCAGCAGAGATAAAGATTGGAGCGTAGCCTACGAGCAGTACTTC,CATSRDKDWSVAYEQYF
TRBJ2-2,TRBV5-5,-,many,TGTGCCAGCAGCCATTTTGAAGGGGGAAGGGAGCTGTTTTTT,CASSHFEGGRELFF
TRBJ2-3,TRBV10-1,-,-,TGCGCCAGCAGTGAGTCCAACACAGATACGCAGTATTTT,CASSESNTDTQYF
TRBJ1-1,TRBV5-1,-,medium-sized,TGCGCCAGCAGCTTGACCTACCGGACCACTGAAGCTTTCTTT,CASSLTYRTTEAFF
TRBJ2-7,TRBV5-1,-,many,TGCGCCAGCAGCTCGGGTAAGGATCACGAGCAGTACTTC,CASSSGKDHEQYF